The sample holds a few counts of the clone carrying this TCR beta chain. These data come from a study of patients and donors after allogeneic stem cell transplantation. V shed 4 bases, J shed 5 bases, and the junction held 9 bases outside the gene matches. The CDR3 is 16 amino acids. The germline V gene encodes CDR1 SGHRS and CDR2 YFSETQ. TCRdb re-called the RT-PCR reads with MiXCR, one entry per CDR3 protein. Of 400,000 to 500,000 distinct CDR3 sequences in the sample, 16% were seen once. Source material: blood, either unsorted or a sorted T cell fraction (not recorded which). The source is a human donor who was either an allogeneic HSCT recipient or a stem cell or donor lymphocyte infusion donor (not recorded which). It is not recorded whose cells these are; they may come from a transplant donor. The chain links TRBV5-1 to TRBJ2-3, with 11 bases matching TRBD1. The CDR3, as DNA: TGCGCCAGCAGCAACGGACAGGGGGCGCGGAAAGATACGCAGTATTTT. It translates to CASSNGQGARKDTQYF.